This TCR beta chain was observed in a study of vaccination effects on CD4 cells after COVID-19. The germline V gene has CDR1 SGDLS and CDR2 YYNGEE. Trimming took off 0 bases at V and 0 bases at J, with 8 bases between the two ends. The CDR3 runs 15 residues. TCRdb keeps only in-frame clones here, not all; method: immunoSEQ multiplex PCR. Of under 50,000 clones listed, 70% to 80% are singletons. Points on this clone: Antigen: not known.

Upon completion of around eleven days in culture, CD4+ T cells were isolated. The sequences come from CD4+ T cells from PBMCs cultured without peptide, collected before COVID-19 vaccination. The rearrangement links TRBV9 to TRBJ2-3; the D gene is possibly TRBD2 (6 bases). The sequence was obtained from a human donor who had a prior SARS-CoV-2 infection. The CDR3 sequence: CASSVVGTSTDTQYF. CDR3 bases: TGTGCCAGCAGCGTAGTCGGGACTAGCACAGATACGCAGTATTTT. Together with reference TRBV9 and TRBJ2-3, the CDR3 gives the full variable domain: DSGVTQTPKHLITATGQRVTLRCSPRSGDLSVYWYQQSLDQGLQFLIQYYNGEERAKGNILERFSAQQFPDLHSELNLSSLELGDSALYFCASSVVGTSTDTQYFGPGTRLTVL.